The present entry profiles one TCR beta chain with its context. The entry originates in a study of blood T cell repertoires in COVID-19. In the study overall: Acute and convalescent COVID-19 samples came from the United States, Italy and Spain. Sources were T cells, B-cell-depleted T cells, or PBMCs; the material itself was cDNA or gDNA.

As originally analysed: Amplifying reference gene primers gave estimates of nucleated cell counts. Profiled with immunoSEQ multiplex PCR; TCRdb holds only in-frame clones, not every one. Clone size and the V and J calls come from that table; the DNA yielded D and trimming. The profile shows around 250,000 clones, 80% to 85% of them singletons. CDR3 length: 15 residues. Germline CDR1 SGHNT, CDR2 YYREEE (reference sequence). Between the trimmed V and J ends, which lost 2 bases and 2 bases, there was a span of 13 bases. This TCR was recovered from a woman aged 40 to 50 who had recovered from COVID-19. The material sequenced was peripheral blood. This chain connects TRBV5-4 to TRBJ2-5, with D possibly matching TRBD1 (6 bases). DNA of the CDR3: TGTGCCAGCAGCTTCAATCAGGGGCAGCAAGAGACCCAGTACTTC. It is translated as CASSFNQGQQETQYF.